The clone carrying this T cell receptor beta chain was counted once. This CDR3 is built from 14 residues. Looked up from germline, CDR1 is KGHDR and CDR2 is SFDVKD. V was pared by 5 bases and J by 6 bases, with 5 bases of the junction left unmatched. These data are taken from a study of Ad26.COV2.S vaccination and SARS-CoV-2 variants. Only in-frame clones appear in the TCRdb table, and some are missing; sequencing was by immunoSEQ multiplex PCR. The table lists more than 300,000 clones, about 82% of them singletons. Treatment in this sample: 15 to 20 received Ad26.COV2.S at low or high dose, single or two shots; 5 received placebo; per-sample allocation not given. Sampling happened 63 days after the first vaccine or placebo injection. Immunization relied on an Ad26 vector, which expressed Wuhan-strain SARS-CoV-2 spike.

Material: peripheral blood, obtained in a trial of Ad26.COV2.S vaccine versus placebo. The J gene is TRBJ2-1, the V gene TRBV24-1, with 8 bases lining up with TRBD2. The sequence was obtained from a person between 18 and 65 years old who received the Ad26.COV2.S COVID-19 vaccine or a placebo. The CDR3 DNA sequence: TGTGCCACCAGTGCGGGGGGGCGCATCAATGAGCAGTTCTTC. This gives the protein CATSAGGRINEQFF.